One sample yielded the 27 T cell receptor beta chains listed below, sequenced in a study of T cells in localized non-small cell lung cancer (TCRdb year 2020). Preparation of the library involved the immunoSEQ multiplex PCR assay. TCRdb provides this immuneACCESS table in a form limited to in-frame rearrangements. Some clones are lacking; in checked studies, under half of them reflect an unresolved V gene, and why the rest are absent is not known. A total of fewer than 90,000 clones appear in this sample, 84% of them only once. Around 2.8% of the sample is in the top ten clones. The specimen comprised peripheral blood, sampled before any cancer treatment. The receptors were sampled from a man aged 35 to 69 with stage I lung adenocarcinoma.

V gene TRBV10-3 combines with J gene TRBJ2-3, with 8 bases aligning to TRBD2. This CDR3 has 17 residues. Losses at the gene ends were 3 bases for V and 8 bases for J; bases not matched to a gene: 16. Germline V gene data show CDR1 as ENHRY and CDR2 as SYGVKD. The CDR3 region has the DNA TGTGCCATCAGTGATACGTCTAGCGGGTGGGGTGATGGTACGCAGTATTTT. Protein product: CAISDTSSGWGDGTQYF.

This clone was counted between two and nine times. The gene calls are TRBV6-5 and TRBJ1-3; no clear D. Germline values: CDR1 MNHEY, CDR2 SVGAGI. The V gene lost 0 bases and the J gene lost 4 bases, with 10 bases spanning the gap. This CDR3 contains 15 residues. The CDR3 DNA reads TGTGCCAGCAGTTACTCGATCATGAACGGAAACACCATATATTTT. This gives the protein CASSYSIMNGNTIYF.

The V call is TRBV30, the J call TRBJ1-2; TRBD1 agrees at 10 bases. The CDR3 runs to 15 residues. Losses at the gene ends were 0 bases for V and 4 bases for J; bases not matched to a gene: 5. Germline CDR1 is GTSNPN and CDR2 is SVGIG (reference sequence). DNA of the CDR3: TGTGCCTGGAGTGTCGTCCGGACAGGGGGCTATGGCTACACCTTC. It codes for CAWSVVRTGGYGYTF.

The chain uses TRBV11-2 and TRBJ2-1, with 7 bases fitting TRBD2. Germline V gene data show CDR1 as SGHAT and CDR2 as FQNNGV. V trimming: 5 bases; J trimming: 0 bases; junction bases outside the gene matches: 4. This CDR3 comprises 15 residues. CDR3 loop: CASSHRDYSYNEQFF. CDR3 bases: TGTGCCAGCAGCCACCGGGACTACTCCTACAATGAGCAGTTCTTC.

This clone was picked up a small number of times. The rearrangement links TRBV19 to TRBJ2-2; D may be TRBD2 (6 bases). The V gene's germline CDR1 is LNHDA and CDR2 SQIVND (reference sequence). The ends were cut back, 6 bases at V and 5 bases at J, with 16 bases in the middle. The CDR3 is 15 residues long. The CDR3: CASSRPPGETGELFF. The CDR3 DNA sequence: TGTGCCAGTAGCCGGCCACCGGGAGAGACCGGGGAGCTGTTTTTT. The whole variable domain, filled in from reference TRBV19 and TRBJ2-2, reads DGGITQSPKYLFRKEGQNVTLSCEQNLNHDAMYWYRQDPGQGLRLIYYSQIVNDFQKGDIAEGYSVSREKKESFPLTVTSAQKNPTAFYLCASSRPPGETGELFFGEGSRLTVL.

The rearrangement links TRBV5-1 to TRBJ2-5; TRBD1 matches at 8 bases. The J call is uncertain, as TRBJ2-7 better fits the DNA end. Germline V CDR1 and CDR2: SGHRS, YFSETQ. The CDR3 runs to 15 residues. CDR3 sequence reads: CASSQDRGGSYEQYF. The DNA for the CDR3 is TGCGCCAGCAGCCAAGACAGGGGCGGCTCCTACGAGCAGTACTTC.

The chain carries TRBV19 and TRBJ1-5; the D gene is possibly TRBD1 (5 bases). The V and J ends lost 3 bases and 1 base respectively, with 7 bases between them. The length of the CDR3 is 14 residues. In germline, CDR1 is LNHDA, CDR2 SQIVND (reference sequence). This chain's CDR3 is CASSIRDSNQPQHF. CDR3 nucleotides: TGTGCCAGTAGTATCCGGGACAGCAATCAGCCCCAGCATTTT.

This clone was seen more than once but under ten times. The V gene is TRBV29-1, the J gene TRBJ1-1; D not resolved. The CDR3 length is 12 residues. The V and J ends lost 6 bases and 5 bases respectively, with 13 bases between them. Germline-derived CDR1 and CDR2 are SQVTM and ANQGSEA. The CDR3 region has the DNA TGCAGCGTCCCATCAGGACGGACTGAAGCTTTCTTT. Amino acid sequence: CSVPSGRTEAFF.

The rearrangement links TRBV27 to TRBJ1-2; the D gene is possibly TRBD1 (5 bases). V was shortened by 6 bases and J by 4 bases, with 12 bases between the two germline ends. In germline, CDR1 is MNHEY, CDR2 SMNVEV (reference sequence). The CDR3 contains 13 residues. The CDR3 coding sequence is TGTGCCAGCAGCCTACCCGGGGGCTATGGCTACACCTTC. Encoded protein: CASSLPGGYGYTF.

The CDR3 sequence: CASSPRQTQYF. The CDR3 coding sequence is TGTGCCAGCAGTCCCCGGCAGACCCAGTACTTC. The chain links TRBV6-6 to TRBJ2-5; D is unclear. CDR3 length: 11 residues. With 5 bases removed from V and 6 bases from J, the gap between germline ends came to 7 bases. CDR1 is MNHNY, CDR2 SVGAGI, per germline (reference sequence).

The rearrangement uses TRBV18 and TRBJ1-1, with no clear D. V was shortened by 3 bases and J by 5 bases, with 16 bases between the two germline ends. The length of the CDR3 is 15 residues. Germline CDR1 is KGHSH and CDR2 is LQKENI. In DNA form, the CDR3 reads TGTGCCAGCTCACCGCGGGAAGATCCCGGAACTGAAGCTTTCTTT. Protein sequence: CASSPREDPGTEAFF. Full variable domain (remainder filled in from reference TRBV18 and TRBJ1-1): NAGVMQNPRHLVRRRGQEARLRCSPMKGHSHVYWYRQLPEEGLKFMVYLQKENIIDESGMPKERFSAEFPKEGPSILRIQQVVRGDSAAYFCASSPREDPGTEAFFGQGTRLTVV.

The chain is built from TRBV28 and TRBJ2-5; 12 bases line up with TRBD2. CDR1 MDHEN and CDR2 SYDVKM come from the germline V gene. The CDR3 length is 16 residues. After removal of 4 bases from V and 3 bases from J, the junction contained 6 bases not matched to a gene. CDR3 sequence (DNA): TGTGCCAGCAGTTCCTGGACTAGCGGGAAGGAAGAGACCCAGTACTTC. It is translated as CASSSWTSGKEETQYF.

In its sample, this clone was seen a few times. The chain has TRBV5-1 and TRBJ1-1; TRBD1 aligns across 8 bases. Per the germline V gene, CDR1 is SGHRS and CDR2 is YFSETQ. This CDR3 is built from 14 residues. J was trimmed by 4 bases and V by 5 bases; bases with no gene match: 7. CDR3: CASSITGGATEAFF. The CDR3 nucleotides read TGCGCCAGCAGTATTACAGGGGGAGCCACTGAAGCTTTCTTT. The variable domain in full, completed from reference TRBV5-1 and TRBJ1-1, reads KAGVTQTPRYLIKTRGQQVTLSCSPISGHRSVSWYQQTPGQGLQFLFEYFSETQRNKGNFPGRFSGRQFSNSRSEMNVSTLELGDSALYLCASSITGGATEAFFGQGTRLTVV.

J is TRBJ1-1 and V is TRBV4-2; no clear D gene. Germline V CDR1 and CDR2: LGHNA, YNFKEQ. The CDR3 totals 14 residues. V shed 1 base and J shed 5 bases, with 11 bases lying between them. The CDR3 region is CASSQGLPGTEAFF. CDR3 nucleotides: TGTGCCAGCAGCCAAGGGCTTCCGGGGACTGAAGCTTTCTTT.

The chain is built from TRBV27 and TRBJ2-7; 7 bases fit TRBD1. The CDR3 is 16 residues long. Germline CDR1 is MNHEY and CDR2 is SMNVEV (reference sequence). The V segment lost 3 bases and the J segment 0 bases; nucleotides outside the gene matches: 8. The CDR3 nucleotides read TGTGCCAGCAGTTTTTCAAGTGGGACAGCCTCCTACGAGCAGTACTTC. Translation: CASSFSSGTASYEQYF.

The chain employs TRBV7-2 and TRBJ2-5; 7 bases line up with TRBD1. Germline CDR1 and CDR2: SGHTA and FQGNSA. V was pared by 10 bases and J by 2 bases, with 10 bases of the junction left unmatched. This CDR3 region has 14 residues. CDR3 bases: TGTGCCACCAAACCCTGGGACAGTCAAGAGACCCAGTACTTC. The encoded protein is CATKPWDSQETQYF.

V usage is TRBV14 and J usage is TRBJ2-3; D is uncertain. Germline assignment: CDR1 SGHDN and CDR2 FVKESK. The CDR3 loop spans 13 amino acids. Between the trimmed V and J ends, which lost 10 bases and 2 bases, there was a span of 13 bases. DNA for the CDR3: TGTGCCACCCAAAAGGGCTACACAGATACGCAGTATTTT. It translates to CATQKGYTDTQYF.

V and J are TRBV6-5 and TRBJ1-1, with D possibly being TRBD1 (6 bases). Germline-derived CDR1 and CDR2 are MNHEY and SVGAGI. Trimming stripped 6 bases from V and 3 bases from J, with 11 bases between. This CDR3 has 13 amino acids. The CDR3 DNA reads TGTGCCAGCAGGACAGGTGGGTACACTGAAGCTTTCTTT. It specifies CASRTGGYTEAFF.

The J gene is TRBJ2-7, the V gene TRBV5-3, with 9 bases matching TRBD2. TRBV5-3 is treated as an ORF (open reading frame) with a function not yet certain. The CDR3 has 18 residues. J was trimmed by 3 bases and V by 10 bases; bases with no gene match: 23. The CDR3 reads CALIWRASGIPLFYEQYF. DNA for the CDR3: TGTGCCCTAATATGGCGGGCTAGCGGGATCCCGCTATTCTACGAGCAGTACTTC.

This chain joins TRBV5-1 and TRBJ2-6, with D maybe TRBD1 (6 bases). The ends were cut back, 3 bases at V and 0 bases at J, with 22 bases in the middle. In germline, CDR1 is SGHRS, CDR2 YFSETQ. CDR3 length: 20 residues. Here the CDR3 reads CASSYLGQDSFGSGANVLTF. The CDR3 DNA reads as TGCGCCAGCAGCTACTTAGGGCAGGACAGTTTCGGCTCTGGGGCCAACGTCCTGACTTTC.

This clone is termed medium-sized (0.01 to 0.1%). The chain has TRBV4-3 and TRBJ1-6, with a possible D match to TRBD1 (5 bases). The V end was cut by 3 bases, the J end by 7 bases, with 10 bases between. This CDR3 contains 14 residues. Germline-derived CDR1 and CDR2 are LGHNA and YSLEER. CDR3 loop: CASSHQGPNSPLHF. CDR3 nucleotide sequence: TGCGCCAGCAGCCACCAGGGACCGAATTCACCCCTCCACTTT.

V gene TRBV9 combines with J gene TRBJ2-7; 9 bases fit TRBD2. The CDR3 sequence is 15 residues long. The germline V gene has CDR1 SGDLS and CDR2 YYNGEE. V lost 4 bases to trimming and J lost 3 bases; unmatched junction nucleotides: 8. CDR3 amino acids: CASSLSDSGGYEQYF. The DNA for the CDR3 is TGTGCCAGCAGCCTCAGTGATAGCGGGGGCTACGAGCAGTACTTC.

V gene TRBV29-1 combines with J gene TRBJ1-2; 9 bases are a match to TRBD1. V lost 1 base and J lost 7; bases outside the gene matches: 13. CDR1 is SQVTM and CDR2 is ANQGSEA in the germline V gene. CDR3 size: 16 residues. The CDR3 region is CSVEGLGTGSLRGYTF. The DNA for the CDR3 is TGCAGCGTTGAAGGATTGGGGACAGGGTCTCTACGTGGCTACACCTTC.

J is TRBJ2-7 and V is TRBV9, with 7 bases aligning to TRBD1. The germline CDR1 and CDR2 sequences are SGDLS and YYNGEE. This CDR3 contains 13 residues. The V gene end was trimmed by 8 bases and the J gene end by 3 bases; junction bases not matched to a gene: 8. This CDR3 reads CARITGAGYEQYF. CDR3 nucleotide sequence: TGTGCCAGGATAACAGGGGCCGGCTACGAGCAGTACTTC.

The chain combines TRBV30 with TRBJ2-5; D not certain. From germline, CDR1 is GTSNPN and CDR2 SVGIG (reference sequence). CDR3 length equals 11 residues. The V end was cut by 1 base, the J end by 6 bases, with 6 bases between. The CDR3 nucleotides read TGTGCCTGGAGTGGGTATAAGACCCAGTACTTC. As protein: CAWSGYKTQYF. The variable domain in full, with the rest retrieved from reference TRBV30 and TRBJ2-5, is SQTIHQWPATLVQPVGSPLSLECTVEGTSNPNLYWYRQAAGRGLQLLFYSVGIGQISSEVPQNLSASRPQDRQFILSSKKLLLSDSGFYLCAWSGYKTQYFGPGTRLLVL.

This chain links TRBV19 with TRBJ1-1; 10 bases are a match to TRBD1. The V segment lost 4 bases and the J segment 4 bases; nucleotides outside the gene matches: 9. The germline V gene has CDR1 LNHDA and CDR2 SQIVND (reference sequence). The CDR3 sequence is 16 residues long. This CDR3 reads CASSKDRGKGGTEAFF. CDR3 sequence (DNA): TGTGCCAGTAGTAAGGACAGGGGGAAGGGGGGCACTGAAGCTTTCTTT. The full variable domain, completed using reference TRBV19 and TRBJ1-1, is DGGITQSPKYLFRKEGQNVTLSCEQNLNHDAMYWYRQDPGQGLRLIYYSQIVNDFQKGDIAEGYSVSREKKESFPLTVTSAQKNPTAFYLCASSKDRGKGGTEAFFGQGTRLTVV.

The sample holds one count of this clone. The J gene is TRBJ1-5, the V gene TRBV2; 9 nucleotides align to TRBD1. Germline V gives CDR1 SNHLY, CDR2 FYNNEI. Trimming removed 4 bases from V and 7 bases from J; junction bases left unmatched: 5. The CDR3 extends over 14 amino acids. DNA for the CDR3: TGTGCCAGCAGTGTTGGGACAGGGACACAGCCCCAGCATTTT. Translation: CASSVGTGTQPQHF.